This entry describes one T cell receptor (beta chain). These data are taken from a study of long-term antiretroviral therapy in people with HIV. Trimming took 3 bases from V and 0 from J, leaving 15 bases between them. Germline V CDR1 and CDR2: SGDLS, YYNGEE. This CDR3 spans 17 amino acids. The authors ran the immunoSEQ assay, v3.0, at survey level. Repertoires were generated with immunoSEQ multiplex PCR, while TCRdb's copy carries only in-frame clones and drops some. The data hold about 16,000 clones, with 75% to 85% observed a single time. For each donor, at least one pre-ART and at least two post-ART PBMC samples were available. The cryopreserved samples used held roughly 0.9-11 million PBMC prior to extraction of DNA.

J is TRBJ2-2 and V is TRBV9; no definite D call. The specimen comprised unsorted PBMCs, sampled 2.1 years after starting antiretroviral therapy. The TCR comes from a man in his forties with HIV. The CDR3 sequence: CASSGPLRSANTGELFF. For the CDR3, the DNA is TGTGCCAGCAGCGGGCCCCTTAGGTCAGCGAACACCGGGGAGCTGTTTTTT. The variable domain in full, completed from reference TRBV9 and TRBJ2-2, reads DSGVTQTPKHLITATGQRVTLRCSPRSGDLSVYWYQQSLDQGLQFLIQYYNGEERAKGNILERFSAQQFPDLHSELNLSSLELGDSALYFCASSGPLRSANTGELFFGEGSRLTVL.